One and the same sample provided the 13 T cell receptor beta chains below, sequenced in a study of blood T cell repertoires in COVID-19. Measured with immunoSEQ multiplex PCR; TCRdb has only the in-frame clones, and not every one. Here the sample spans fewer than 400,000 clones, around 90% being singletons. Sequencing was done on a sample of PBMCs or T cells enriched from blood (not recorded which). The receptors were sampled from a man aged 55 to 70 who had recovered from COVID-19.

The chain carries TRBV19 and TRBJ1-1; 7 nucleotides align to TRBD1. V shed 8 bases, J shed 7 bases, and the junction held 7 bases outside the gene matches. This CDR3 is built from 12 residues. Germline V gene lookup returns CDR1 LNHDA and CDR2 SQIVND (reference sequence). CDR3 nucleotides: TGTGCCAGTTTACAGGGGATCAGTGAAGCTTTCTTT. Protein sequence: CASLQGISEAFF.

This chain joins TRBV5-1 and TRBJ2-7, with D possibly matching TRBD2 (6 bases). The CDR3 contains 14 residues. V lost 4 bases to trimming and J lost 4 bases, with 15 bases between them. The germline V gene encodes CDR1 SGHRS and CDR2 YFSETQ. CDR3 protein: CASSRGGEGYEQYF. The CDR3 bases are TGCGCCAGCAGCCGAGGAGGGGAAGGTTACGAGCAGTACTTC.

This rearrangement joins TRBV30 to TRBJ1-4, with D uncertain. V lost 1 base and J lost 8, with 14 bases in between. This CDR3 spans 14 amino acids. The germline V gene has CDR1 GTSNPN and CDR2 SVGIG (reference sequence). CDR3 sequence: CAWSEERTYEKLFF. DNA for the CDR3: TGTGCCTGGAGTGAGGAGAGGACTTACGAAAAACTGTTTTTT.

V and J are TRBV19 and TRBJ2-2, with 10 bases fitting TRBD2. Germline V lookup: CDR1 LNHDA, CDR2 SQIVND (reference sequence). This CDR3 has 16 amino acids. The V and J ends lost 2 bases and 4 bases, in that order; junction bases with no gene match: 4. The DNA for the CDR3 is TGTGCCAGTAGTATAAGGCTAGCGGGAGTCACCGGGGAGCTGTTTTTT. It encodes CASSIRLAGVTGELFF.

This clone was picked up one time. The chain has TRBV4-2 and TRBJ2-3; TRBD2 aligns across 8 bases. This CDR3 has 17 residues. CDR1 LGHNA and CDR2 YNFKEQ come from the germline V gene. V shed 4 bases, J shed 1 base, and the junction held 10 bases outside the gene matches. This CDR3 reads CASSPLRGSGGTDTQYF. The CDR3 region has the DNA TGTGCCAGCAGCCCACTTCGGGGTAGCGGGGGCACAGATACGCAGTATTTT.

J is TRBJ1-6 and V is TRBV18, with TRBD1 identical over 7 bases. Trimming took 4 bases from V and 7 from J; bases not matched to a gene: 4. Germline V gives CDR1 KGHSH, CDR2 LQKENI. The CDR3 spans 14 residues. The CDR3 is CASSLDRVNSPLHF. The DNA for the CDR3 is TGTGCCAGCTCACTTGACAGGGTCAATTCACCCCTCCACTTT.

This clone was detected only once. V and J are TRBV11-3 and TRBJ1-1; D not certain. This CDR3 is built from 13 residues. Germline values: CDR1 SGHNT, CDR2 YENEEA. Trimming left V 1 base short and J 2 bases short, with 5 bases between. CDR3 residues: CASSLGVNTEAFF. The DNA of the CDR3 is TGTGCCAGCAGCTTAGGAGTCAACACTGAAGCTTTCTTT.

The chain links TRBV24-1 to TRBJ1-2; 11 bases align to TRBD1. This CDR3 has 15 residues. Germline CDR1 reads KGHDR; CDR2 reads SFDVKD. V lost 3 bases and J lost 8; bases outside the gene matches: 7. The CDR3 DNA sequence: TGTGCCACCAGTGATGCCGGGACAGGGGGTCGGGGCTACACCTTC. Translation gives CATSDAGTGGRGYTF.

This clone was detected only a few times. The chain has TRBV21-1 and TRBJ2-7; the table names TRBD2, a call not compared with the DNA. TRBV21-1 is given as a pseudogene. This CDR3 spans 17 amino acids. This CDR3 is CASTSSAVAGERYEQYF. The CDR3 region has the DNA TGTGCCAGCACCTCTTCGGCGGTAGCGGGAGAAAGGTACGAGCAGTACTTC.

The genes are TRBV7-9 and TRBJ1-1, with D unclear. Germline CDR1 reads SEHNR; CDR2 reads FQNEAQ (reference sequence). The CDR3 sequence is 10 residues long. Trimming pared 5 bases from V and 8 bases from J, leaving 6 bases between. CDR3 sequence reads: CASSQIEAFF. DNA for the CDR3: TGTGCCAGCAGCCAGATCGAAGCTTTCTTT.

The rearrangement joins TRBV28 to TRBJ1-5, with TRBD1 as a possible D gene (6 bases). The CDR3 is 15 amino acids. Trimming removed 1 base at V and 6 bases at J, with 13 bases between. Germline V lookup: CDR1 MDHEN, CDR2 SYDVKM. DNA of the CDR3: TGTGCCAGCAGTTTATCAGGGGAGGGGGGTCAGCCCCAGCATTTT. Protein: CASSLSGEGGQPQHF. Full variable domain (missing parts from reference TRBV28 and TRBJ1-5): DVKVTQSSRYLVKRTGEKVFLECVQDMDHENMFWYRQDPGLGLRLIYFSYDVKMKEKGDIPEGYSVSREKKERFSLILESASTNQTSMYLCASSLSGEGGQPQHFGDGTRLSIL.

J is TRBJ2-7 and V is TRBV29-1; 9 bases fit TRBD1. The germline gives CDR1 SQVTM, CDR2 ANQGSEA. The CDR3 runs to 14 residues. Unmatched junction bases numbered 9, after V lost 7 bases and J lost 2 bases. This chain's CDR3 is CSAGTGLEPYEQYF. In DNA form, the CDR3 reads TGCAGCGCCGGGACAGGGCTTGAACCCTACGAGCAGTACTTC.

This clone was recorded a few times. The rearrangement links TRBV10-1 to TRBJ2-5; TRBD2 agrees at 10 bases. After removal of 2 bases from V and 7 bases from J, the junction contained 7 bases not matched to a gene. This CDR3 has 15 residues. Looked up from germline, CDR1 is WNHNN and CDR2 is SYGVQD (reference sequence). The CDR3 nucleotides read TGCGCCAGCAGTGAGAGACTAGCGGGCGAGGGGACCCAGTACTTC. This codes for CASSERLAGEGTQYF.